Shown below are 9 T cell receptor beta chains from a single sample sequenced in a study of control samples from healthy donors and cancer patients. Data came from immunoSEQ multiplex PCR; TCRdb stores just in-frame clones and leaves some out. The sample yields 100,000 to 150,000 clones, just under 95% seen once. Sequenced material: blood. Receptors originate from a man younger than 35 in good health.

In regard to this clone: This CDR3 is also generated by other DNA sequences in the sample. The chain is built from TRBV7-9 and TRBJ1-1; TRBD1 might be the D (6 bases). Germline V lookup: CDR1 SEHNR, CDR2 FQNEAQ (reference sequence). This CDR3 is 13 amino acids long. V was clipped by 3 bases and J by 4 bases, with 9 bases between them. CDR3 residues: CASSLTGGTEAFF. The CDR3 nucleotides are TGTGCCAGCAGCTTGACAGGCGGCACTGAAGCTTTCTTT.

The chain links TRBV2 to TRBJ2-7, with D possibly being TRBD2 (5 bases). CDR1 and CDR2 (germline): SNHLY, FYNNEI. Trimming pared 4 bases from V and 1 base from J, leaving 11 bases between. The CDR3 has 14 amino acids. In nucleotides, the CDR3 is TGTGCCAGCAGTGTTCCGGGGAGATCCTACGAGCAGTACTTC. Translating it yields CASSVPGRSYEQYF.

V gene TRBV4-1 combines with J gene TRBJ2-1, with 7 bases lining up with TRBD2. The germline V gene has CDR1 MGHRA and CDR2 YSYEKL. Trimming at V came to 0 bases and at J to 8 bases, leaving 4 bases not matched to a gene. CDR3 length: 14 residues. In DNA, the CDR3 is TGCGCCAGCAGCCAAGATCACCGGGGGGATGAGCAGTTCTTC. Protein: CASSQDHRGDEQFF.

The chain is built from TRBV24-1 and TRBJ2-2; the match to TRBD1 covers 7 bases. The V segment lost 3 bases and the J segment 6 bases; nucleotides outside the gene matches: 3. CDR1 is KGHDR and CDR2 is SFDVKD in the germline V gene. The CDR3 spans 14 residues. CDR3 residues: CATSDGQESGELFF. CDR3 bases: TGTGCCACCAGTGATGGACAGGAGTCCGGGGAGCTGTTTTTT.

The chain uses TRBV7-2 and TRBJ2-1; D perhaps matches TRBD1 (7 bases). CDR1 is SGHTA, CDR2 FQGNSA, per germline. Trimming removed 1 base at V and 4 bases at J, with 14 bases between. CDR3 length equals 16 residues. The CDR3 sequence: CASSLGPGGRYNEQFF. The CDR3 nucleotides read TGTGCCAGCAGCTTAGGGCCAGGGGGGCGGTACAATGAGCAGTTCTTC.

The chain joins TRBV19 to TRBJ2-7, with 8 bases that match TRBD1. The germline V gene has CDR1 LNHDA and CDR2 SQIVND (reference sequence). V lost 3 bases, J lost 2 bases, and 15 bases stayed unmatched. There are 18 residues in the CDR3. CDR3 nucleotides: TGTGCCAGTAGTATGCGGTCGCCGGGACAGGTCTCGGCCTACGAGCAGTACTTC. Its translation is CASSMRSPGQVSAYEQYF. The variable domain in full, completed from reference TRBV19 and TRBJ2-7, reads DGGITQSPKYLFRKEGQNVTLSCEQNLNHDAMYWYRQDPGQGLRLIYYSQIVNDFQKGDIAEGYSVSREKKESFPLTVTSAQKNPTAFYLCASSMRSPGQVSAYEQYFGPGTRLTVT.

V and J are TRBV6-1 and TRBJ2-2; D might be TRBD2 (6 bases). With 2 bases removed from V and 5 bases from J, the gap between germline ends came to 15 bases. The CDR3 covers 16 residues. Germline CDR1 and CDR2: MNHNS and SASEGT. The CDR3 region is CASSEPAGTLTGELFF. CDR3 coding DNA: TGTGCCAGCAGTGAACCTGCAGGGACTCTAACCGGGGAGCTGTTTTTT.

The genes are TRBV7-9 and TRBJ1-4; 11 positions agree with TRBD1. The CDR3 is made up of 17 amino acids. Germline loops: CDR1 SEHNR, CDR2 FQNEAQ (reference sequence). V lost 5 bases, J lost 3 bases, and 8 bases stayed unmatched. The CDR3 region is CASSGGDRGSANEKLFF. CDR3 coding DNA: TGTGCCAGCAGCGGAGGGGACAGGGGGTCAGCTAATGAAAAACTGTTTTTT.

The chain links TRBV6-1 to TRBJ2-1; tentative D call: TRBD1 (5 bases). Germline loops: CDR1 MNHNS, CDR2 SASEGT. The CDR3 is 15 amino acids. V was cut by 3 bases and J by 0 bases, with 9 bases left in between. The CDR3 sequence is CASSDWGSSYNEQFF. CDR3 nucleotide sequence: TGTGCCAGCAGTGATTGGGGCAGCTCCTACAATGAGCAGTTCTTC.